These 25 T cell receptor beta chains were all obtained from the same sample, sequenced in a study of T-cell reconstitution after alpha-beta-depleted transplantation in children. TCRbeta library preparation incorporated unique molecular identifiers. One entry per CDR3 protein, called by TCRdb with MiXCR from the PCR reads. The data show around 490,000 distinct CDR3 sequences, over 9.5% seen once. Specimen: PBMCs, mostly from graft donor cells, collected 180 days after TCRalphabeta/CD19-depleted stem cell transplant. Receptor source: a female patient younger than 10 who had a stem cell transplant for aplastic anemia, so the T cells may come from the graft donor.

This clonotype showed up just a few times. The CDR3 reads CSAGTGRNEQYV. For the CDR3, the DNA is TGCAGCGCCGGGACAGGGAGGAACGAGCAGTACGTC. The rearrangement uses TRBV29-1 and TRBJ2-7; 9 bases are shared with TRBD1. The CDR3 sequence is 12 residues long. Germline CDR1 reads SQVTM; CDR2 reads ANQGSEA. J lost 5 bases, V lost 7 bases, and 6 bases had no gene match.

The gene calls are TRBV28 and TRBJ2-2; 7 nucleotides agree with TRBD2. After removal of 8 bases from V and 0 bases from J, the junction contained 12 bases not matched to a gene. The length of the CDR3 is 17 residues. CDR1 is MDHEN and CDR2 is SYDVKM in the germline V gene. The DNA for the CDR3 is TGTGCCAGCTGGAATGCAGCGGGGACTCCGAACACCGGGGAGCTGTTTTTT. It codes for CASWNAAGTPNTGELFF.

This clonotype was counted only a few times. V and J are TRBV20-1 and TRBJ2-2; 7 nucleotides match TRBD2. Looked up from germline, CDR1 is DFQATT and CDR2 is SNEGSKA (reference sequence). The CDR3 is 13 residues long. With 3 bases clipped from V and 6 bases from J, the junction kept 4 bases outside the gene matches. The CDR3 is CSARELASGELFF. The CDR3 nucleotides are TGCAGTGCTAGGGAACTAGCGTCCGGGGAGCTGTTTTTT.

This clonotype was seen more than once but under ten times. This chain uses TRBV20-1 with TRBJ1-1; D is possibly TRBD1 (5 bases). V was clipped by 3 bases and J by 3 bases, with 14 bases between them. The CDR3 contains 14 residues. The germline V gene has CDR1 DFQATT and CDR2 SNEGSKA (reference sequence). CDR3 region: CSASAPGRDTEAFF. The CDR3 DNA reads as TGCAGTGCTAGTGCTCCGGGGCGAGACACTGAAGCTTTCTTT.

The V call is TRBV27, the J call TRBJ2-6; tentative D call: TRBD1 (5 bases). The CDR3 extends over 14 amino acids. V shed 5 bases and J shed 4 bases, with 9 bases lying between them. CDR1 and CDR2 (germline): MNHEY, SMNVEV (reference sequence). The CDR3 here is CASSPGIGANVLTF. CDR3 coding DNA: TGTGCCAGCAGTCCAGGGATCGGGGCCAACGTCCTGACTTTC. The full variable domain, in which reference TRBV27 and TRBJ2-6 provide the parts outside the CDR3, is EAQVTQNPRYLITVTGKKLTVTCSQNMNHEYMSWYRQDPGLGLRQIYYSMNVEVTDKGDVPEGYKVSRKEKRNFPLILESPSPNQTSLYFCASSPGIGANVLTFGAGSRLTVL.

In its sample, this clonotype was seen a few times. The J gene is TRBJ2-3, the V gene TRBV7-2; 9 bases agree with TRBD1. Looked up from germline, CDR1 is SGHTA and CDR2 is FQGNSA. The CDR3 runs to 14 residues. V lost 5 bases to trimming and J lost 4 bases; unmatched junction nucleotides: 4. The CDR3 DNA reads as TGTGCCAGCAGCCAACGGGACAGGGCAGATACGCAGTATTTT. As protein: CASSQRDRADTQYF. Full variable domain (remainder filled in from reference TRBV7-2 and TRBJ2-3): GAGVSQSPSNKVTEKGKDVELRCDPISGHTALYWYRQSLGQGLEFLIYFQGNSAPDKSGLPSDRFSAERTGGSVSTLTIQRTQQEDSAVYLCASSQRDRADTQYFGPGTRLTVL.

In this sample, this clonotype turned up many times. The J gene is TRBJ2-7, the V gene TRBV3-1; perhaps TRBD1 as D (6 bases). The germline V gene has CDR1 LGHDT and CDR2 YNNKEL (reference sequence). The CDR3 loop spans 16 amino acids. The germline V and J ends were trimmed by 1 base and 4 bases, with 17 bases remaining between them. CDR3: CASSQAGSRGRYEQYF. The CDR3, as DNA: TGTGCCAGCAGCCAAGCTGGAAGTAGGGGGAGATACGAGCAGTACTTC.

This chain links TRBV20-1 with TRBJ2-4, with 7 bases fitting TRBD2. Germline trimming cut 5 bases from V and 0 bases from J; bases unmatched to any gene: 10. The CDR3 is 16 residues long. The germline gives CDR1 DFQATT, CDR2 SNEGSKA (reference sequence). The CDR3 spells CSALPGLAVAKNIQYF. The CDR3 bases are TGCAGTGCTCTCCCGGGGCTAGCGGTAGCCAAAAACATTCAGTACTTC.

In its sample, this clonotype was seen a few times. The chain is built from TRBV28 and TRBJ1-5; 7 bases are a match to TRBD1. Trimming took 10 bases from V and 7 from J; bases not matched to a gene: 7. The CDR3 has 12 amino acids. CDR1 and CDR2 from the germline V gene are MDHEN and SYDVKM. The CDR3 coding sequence is TGTGCCACCCGTCCAGGGGGGCAGCCCCAGCATTTT. This gives the protein CATRPGGQPQHF.

This clonotype was picked up a small number of times. V usage is TRBV28 and J usage is TRBJ2-5; the D is unclear. CDR3 length: 12 residues. Germline CDR1 and CDR2: MDHEN and SYDVKM. Trimming removed 7 bases at V and 5 bases at J, with 11 bases between. The CDR3 spells CASTHPTETQYF. CDR3 bases: TGTGCCAGCACCCACCCCACGGAGACCCAGTACTTC.

About this clonotype itself: This could be a read error, since a much larger clone is one nucleotide away. The rearrangement uses TRBV14 and TRBJ2-1; a weak D match, TRBD2 (5 bases). The germline V and J ends were trimmed by 4 bases and 0 bases, with 7 bases remaining between them. This CDR3 has 14 amino acids. The germline CDR1 and CDR2 sequences are SGHDN and FVKESK. CDR3 in amino acids: CASSRESSYNEQFF. The CDR3 DNA reads TGTGCCAGCAGCCGGGAGAGCTCCTACAATGAGCAGTTCTTC. Complete variable domain (other parts from reference TRBV14 and TRBJ2-1): EAGVTQFPSHSVIEKGQTVTLRCDPISGHDNLYWYRRVMGKEIKFLLHFVKESKQDESGMPNNRFLAERTGGTYSTLKVQPAELEDSGVYFCASSRESSYNEQFFGPGTRLTVL.

The gene calls are TRBV5-1 and TRBJ1-3; D perhaps matches TRBD1 (5 bases). This CDR3 is built from 14 residues. Germline V gene sequence: CDR1 SGHRS, CDR2 YFSETQ. V dropped 7 bases and J dropped 0 bases, with 11 bases sitting between them. The CDR3 sequence: CASSTALSGNTIYF. For the CDR3, the DNA is TGCGCCAGCTCGACAGCTCTCTCTGGAAACACCATATATTTT.

The genes are TRBV5-6 and TRBJ2-5; D is possibly TRBD2 (5 bases). There are 14 residues in the CDR3. In germline, CDR1 is SGHDT, CDR2 YYEEEE. V dropped 2 bases and J dropped 0 bases, with 8 bases sitting between them. The DNA of the CDR3 is TGTGCCAGCAGCTTCCGAGGGTACCAAGAGACCCAGTACTTC. Its protein is CASSFRGYQETQYF.

At least ten counts were recorded for this clonotype. This chain joins TRBV5-1 and TRBJ2-3; D is perhaps TRBD2 (5 bases). The V gene's germline CDR1 is SGHRS and CDR2 YFSETQ. With 1 base removed from V and 5 bases from J, the gap between germline ends came to 14 bases. This CDR3 is built from 15 residues. The CDR3 DNA is TGCGCCAGCAGCTTGCCGGAGACTATCCTAGATACGCAGTATTTT. It specifies CASSLPETILDTQYF. The full variable domain, completed using reference TRBV5-1 and TRBJ2-3, is KAGVTQTPRYLIKTRGQQVTLSCSPISGHRSVSWYQQTPGQGLQFLFEYFSETQRNKGNFPGRFSGRQFSNSRSEMNVSTLELGDSALYLCASSLPETILDTQYFGPGTRLTVL.

The rearrangement links TRBV7-2 to TRBJ1-4; perhaps TRBD1 as D (6 bases). The CDR3 consists of 15 residues. The germline CDR1 and CDR2 sequences are SGHTA and FQGNSA. Trimming removed 5 bases at V and 9 bases at J, with 19 bases between. CDR3 in DNA: TGTGCCAGCAGCCTTGAGGGGGTGCTTCGACAAAAACTGTTTTTT. Translated, it gives CASSLEGVLRQKLFF.

The chain is built from TRBV5-1 and TRBJ2-7, with 9 bases aligning to TRBD1. V shed 3 bases and J 5 bases; nucleotides not matched to a gene: 3. The CDR3 sequence is 13 residues long. Per germline, CDR1 SGHRS and CDR2 YFSETQ. The DNA of the CDR3 is TGCGCCAGCAGCTGGGGACAGGGAGACGAGCAGTACTTC. Protein sequence: CASSWGQGDEQYF.

The rearrangement uses TRBV5-6 and TRBJ2-3; possible D gene TRBD2, 6 bases. Germline CDR1 and CDR2: SGHDT and YYEEEE. The CDR3 covers 15 residues. V was pared by 0 bases and J by 4 bases, with 12 bases between. The CDR3 DNA reads as TGTGCCAGCAGCTTGGGCGGGGTTCGGGCAGATACGCAGTATTTT. This codes for CASSLGGVRADTQYF.

In this sample, this clonotype turned up a few times. The chain links TRBV7-2 to TRBJ2-2, with D possibly being TRBD1 (6 bases). Trimming removed 4 bases at V and 1 base at J, with 10 bases between. The CDR3 runs to 15 residues. CDR1 and CDR2 (germline): SGHTA, FQGNSA. CDR3 DNA: TGTGCCAGCAGCTATCCGGGACAGAACACCGGGGAGCTGTTTTTT. Translated: CASSYPGQNTGELFF.

This clonotype came up many times. The rearrangement links TRBV6-5 to TRBJ2-1; no definite D call. This CDR3 region has 11 residues. The V end was cut by 11 bases, the J end by 8 bases, with 13 bases between. Germline V gene data show CDR1 as MNHEY and CDR2 as SVGAGI. CDR3 nucleotide sequence: TGTGCCCGCCCGGCCCGCTATGAGCAGTTCTTC. Protein sequence: CARPARYEQFF.

This clonotype was counted between two and nine times. The gene calls are TRBV3-1 and TRBJ2-2; no firm D call. The CDR3 has 12 amino acids. CDR1 and CDR2 from the germline V gene are LGHDT and YNNKEL (reference sequence). V lost 2 bases, J lost 4 bases, and 2 bases lay in between. This CDR3 is CASSQFTGELFF. The CDR3 coding sequence is TGTGCCAGCAGCCAATTCACCGGGGAGCTGTTTTTT.

This clonotype was observed at least ten times. The chain has TRBV29-1 and TRBJ2-2; 9 bases line up with TRBD1. The CDR3 runs 14 residues. CDR1 SQVTM and CDR2 ANQGSEA come from the germline V gene. Trimming took 7 bases from V and 3 from J; bases not matched to a gene: 6. CDR3 sequence (DNA): TGCAGCGCCTGCTGGGACAGGGACACCGGGGAGCTGTTTTTT. This encodes CSACWDRDTGELFF.

This clonotype has just a few counts. V and J are TRBV28 and TRBJ2-3, with D perhaps TRBD2 (5 bases). Germline loops: CDR1 MDHEN, CDR2 SYDVKM. This CDR3 has 17 amino acids. V was clipped by 1 base and J by 4 bases, with 18 bases between them. The CDR3 is CASSLLFAGRMADTQYF. CDR3 bases: TGTGCCAGCAGTTTATTATTCGCGGGCCGAATGGCAGATACGCAGTATTTT.

The chain couples TRBV28 to TRBJ2-4; 7 bases match TRBD1. Germline loops: CDR1 MDHEN, CDR2 SYDVKM. There are 16 residues in the CDR3. V shed 6 bases and J 6 bases; nucleotides not matched to a gene: 14. CDR3 in DNA: TGTGCCAGCAGGTCGGCGACAGGGTGGCGGACAAACATTCAGTACTTC. Translating gives CASRSATGWRTNIQYF.

The chain carries TRBV15 and TRBJ2-2, with a weak D call TRBD1 (5 bases). The CDR3 is 16 residues long. Trimming pared 1 base from V and 1 base from J, leaving 10 bases between. The V gene's germline CDR1 is LNHNV and CDR2 YYDKDF (reference sequence). In DNA form, the CDR3 reads TGTGCCACCAGCAGAGTTCGACAGCTGAACACCGGGGAGCTGTTTTTT. It is translated as CATSRVRQLNTGELFF.

The gene calls are TRBV29-1 and TRBJ2-3, with 9 bases lining up with TRBD1. CDR1 is SQVTM, CDR2 ANQGSEA, per germline. Trimming cost V 6 bases and J 4 bases; bases outside gene matches: 11. The CDR3 is 15 amino acids. The CDR3 spells CSVAGTGSWADTQYF. CDR3 nucleotide sequence: TGCAGCGTGGCCGGGACAGGGAGTTGGGCAGATACGCAGTATTTT.